This T cell receptor beta chain was identified in a study of blood T cell repertoires in COVID-19. As for the study in general: Samples of COVID-19 (acute and convalescent) were obtained from the United States, Italy and Spain. PBMCs, B-cell-depleted T cells, or T cells were the source of the cDNA or gDNA that made up the material.

The CDR3 is 15 residues long. V shed 6 bases, J shed 0 bases, and the junction held 2 bases outside the gene matches. Germline CDR1 and CDR2: SGHTA and FQGTGA. In the original analysis: It was from reference gene primer amplification that nucleated cell counts were estimated. Only in-frame clones appear in the TCRdb table, and some are missing; sequencing was by immunoSEQ multiplex PCR. The V and J calls and clone size are taken from that table; D and trimming were inferred from the DNA. The sample lists around 71,000 clones; about 80% were seen once. Specimen: peripheral blood. The genes are TRBV7-3 and TRBJ2-3, with TRBD2 matching over 11 bases. The receptor's source is a man aged 70-80 years with acute or convalescent COVID-19. CDR3 amino acids: CASSGLAGSTDTQYF. Here the CDR3 DNA reads TGTGCCAGCAGTGGACTAGCGGGTAGCACAGATACGCAGTATTTT.